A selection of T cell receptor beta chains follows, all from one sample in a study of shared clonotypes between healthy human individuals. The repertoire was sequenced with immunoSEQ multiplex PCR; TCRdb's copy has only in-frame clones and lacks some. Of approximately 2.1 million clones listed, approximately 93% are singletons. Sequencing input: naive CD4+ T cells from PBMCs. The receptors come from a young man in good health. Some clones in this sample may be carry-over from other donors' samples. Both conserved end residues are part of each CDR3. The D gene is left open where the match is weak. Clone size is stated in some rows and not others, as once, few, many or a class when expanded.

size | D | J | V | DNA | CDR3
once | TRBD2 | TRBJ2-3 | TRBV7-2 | TGTGCCAGCAGCGGCCAGAGCGGGGGAGGCACAGATACGCAGTATTTT | CASSGQSGGGTDTQYF
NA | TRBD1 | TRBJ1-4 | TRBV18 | TGTGCCAGCTCACCGCAACAGGGGGCGGGAGAAAAACTGTTTTTT | CASSPQQGAGEKLFF
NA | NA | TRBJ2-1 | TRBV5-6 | TGTGCCAGCAGCTTGGGCGCAGGCCGCAATGAGCAGTTCTTC | CASSLGAGRNEQFF
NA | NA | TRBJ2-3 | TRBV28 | TGTGCCAGCAGTTTGGGGGGCTTTGGCACAGATACGCAGTATTTT | CASSLGGFGTDTQYF
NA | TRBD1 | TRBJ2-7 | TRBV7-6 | TGTGCCAGCAGCTTAGCGGCCGGGACAGCGCCGCTCGACGAGCAGTACTTC | CASSLAAGTAPLDEQYF
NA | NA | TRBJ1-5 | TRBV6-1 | TGTGCCAGCAGTGAAAGGGGATTTCAGCCCCAGCATTTT | CASSERGFQPQHF
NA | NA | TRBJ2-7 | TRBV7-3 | TGTGCCAGCAGCCCATCTGGGGGCTACGAGCAGTACTTC | CASSPSGGYEQYF
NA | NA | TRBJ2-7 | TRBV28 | TGTGCCAGCAGTCCCTCGTGGGGCGGGTACGAGCAGTACTTC | CASSPSWGGYEQYF
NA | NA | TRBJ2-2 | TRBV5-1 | TGCGCCAGCAGCTTGATGGGTCTCGGGACCGGGGAGCTGTTTTTT | CASSLMGLGTGELFF
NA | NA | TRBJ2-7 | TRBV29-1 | TGCAGCGCCGCACAGGGGACTGTGTCCTACGAGCAGTACTTC | CSAAQGTVSYEQYF
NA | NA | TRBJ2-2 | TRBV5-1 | TGCGCCAGCAGCTTGGCTCAGGGCGCGAACGTGGGGGAGCTGTTTTTT | CASSLAQGANVGELFF
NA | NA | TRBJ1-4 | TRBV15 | TGTGCCACCAGCAGAGGAATTGGGAAAGGAAGCAGTGAAAAACTGTTTTTT | CATSRGIGKGSSEKLFF
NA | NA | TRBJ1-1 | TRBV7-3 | TGTGCCAGCAGCCCTGGACGGGACACTGAAGCTTTCTTT | CASSPGRDTEAFF
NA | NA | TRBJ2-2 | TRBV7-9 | TGTGCCAGCAGCTACCGGGACGGTAACACCGGGGAGCTGTTTTTT | CASSYRDGNTGELFF
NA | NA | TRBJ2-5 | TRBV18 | TGTGCCAGCTCACCACCTGGGGAGACCCAGTACTTC | CASSPPGETQYF
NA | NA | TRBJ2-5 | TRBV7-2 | TGTGCCAGCACCCCCGGAGAGACCCAGTACTTC | CASTPGETQYF
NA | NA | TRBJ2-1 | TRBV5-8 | TGTGCCAGCAGCTTGTGGGAACTAGCCGATTCCTACAATGAGCAGTTCTTC | CASSLWELADSYNEQFF
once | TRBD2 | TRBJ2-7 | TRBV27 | TGTGCCAGCAGCTCCAGACTAGCGGGAGGGCCTTACGAGCAGTACTTC | CASSSRLAGGPYEQYF
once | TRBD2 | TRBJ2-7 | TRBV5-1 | TGCGCCAGCAGCTTGGCCGGCGGCGTACAGCGGGAGAGGAAGTACGAGCAGTACTTC | CASSLAGGVQRERKYEQYF
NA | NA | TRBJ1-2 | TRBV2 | TGTGCCAGCAGTGAAGCCAGCTATGGCTACACCTTC | CASSEASYGYTF
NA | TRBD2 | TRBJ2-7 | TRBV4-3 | TGCGCCAGCAGCCGAGGACTAGCGGGGCCAACCTACGAGCAGTACTTC | CASSRGLAGPTYEQYF
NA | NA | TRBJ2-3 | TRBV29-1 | TGCAGCGTACAGACAGGCACTAGCACAGATACGCAGTATTTT | CSVQTGTSTDTQYF
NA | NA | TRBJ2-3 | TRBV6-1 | TGTGCCAGCAGCGCCGTTTTTGATACGCAGTATTTT | CASSAVFDTQYF
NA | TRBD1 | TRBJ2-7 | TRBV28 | TGTGCCAGCAGGACAGGGGGGTTATACGAGCAGTACTTC | CASRTGGLYEQYF
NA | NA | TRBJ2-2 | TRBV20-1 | TGCAGTGCTAGAGATAACGGGGAGCTGTTTTTT | CSARDNGELFF